This TCR beta chain emerged from a study of breast tumors, draining lymph nodes, adjacent tissues. Comment on this clonotype: A clone one base away is much larger, so this may be a read error.

Samples came from axillary lymph nodes draining the breast cancer. One entry per CDR3 protein, called by TCRdb with MiXCR from the multiplex PCR reads. The sample shows 190,000 or so distinct CDR3 sequences, 31% of them seen only once. V was clipped by 4 bases and J by 6 bases, with 24 bases between them. The CDR3 has 17 amino acids. Germline-derived CDR1 and CDR2 are MNHNS and SASEGT. Sequencing was performed on axillary lymph node tissue. This sequence was found in a female donor with breast cancer. Some clones in this sample may be carry-over from other donors' samples. The V call is TRBV6-1, the J call TRBJ1-2; tentative D call: TRBD1 (6 bases). CDR3 sequence reads: CASSGGSTGLWGHGYTF. The CDR3 coding sequence is TGTGCCAGCAGTGGCGGGTCGACAGGATTATGGGGCCATGGCTACACCTTC.